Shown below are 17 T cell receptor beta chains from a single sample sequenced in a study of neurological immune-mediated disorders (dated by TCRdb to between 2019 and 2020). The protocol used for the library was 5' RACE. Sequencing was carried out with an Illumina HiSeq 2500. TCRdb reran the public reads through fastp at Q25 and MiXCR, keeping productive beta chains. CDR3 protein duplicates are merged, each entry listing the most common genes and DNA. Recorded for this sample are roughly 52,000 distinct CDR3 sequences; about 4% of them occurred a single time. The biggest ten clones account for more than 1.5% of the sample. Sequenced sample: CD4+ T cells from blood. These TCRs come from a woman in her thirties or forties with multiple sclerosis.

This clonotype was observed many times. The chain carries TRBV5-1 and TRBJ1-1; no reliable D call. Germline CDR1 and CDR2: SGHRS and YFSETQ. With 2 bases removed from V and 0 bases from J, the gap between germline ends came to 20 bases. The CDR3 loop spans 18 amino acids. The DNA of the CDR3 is TGCGCCAGCAGCTTAGGTTCTTTACGAGGAATCATGAACACTGAAGCTTTCTTT. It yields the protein CASSLGSLRGIMNTEAFF.

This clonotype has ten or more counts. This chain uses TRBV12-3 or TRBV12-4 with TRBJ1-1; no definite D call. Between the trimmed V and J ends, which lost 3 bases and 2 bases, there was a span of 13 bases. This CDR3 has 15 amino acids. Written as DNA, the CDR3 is TGTGCCAGCAGTTTGGCCGCCGATATCAACACTGAAGCTTTCTTT. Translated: CASSLAADINTEAFF.

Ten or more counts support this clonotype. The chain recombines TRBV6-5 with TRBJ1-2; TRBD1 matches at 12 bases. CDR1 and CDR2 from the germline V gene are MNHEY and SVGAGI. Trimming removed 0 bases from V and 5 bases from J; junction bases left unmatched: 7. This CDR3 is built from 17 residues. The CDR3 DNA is TGTGCCAGCAGTTACTCGGGGGACAGGGGGCTTAGTTATGGCTACACCTTC. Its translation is CASSYSGDRGLSYGYTF.

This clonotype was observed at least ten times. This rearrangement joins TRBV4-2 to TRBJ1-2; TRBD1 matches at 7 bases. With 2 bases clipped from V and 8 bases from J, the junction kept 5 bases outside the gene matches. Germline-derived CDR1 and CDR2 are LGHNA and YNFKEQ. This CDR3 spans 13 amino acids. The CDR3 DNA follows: TGTGCCAGCAGCCAAACCGACAGGGAAGGCTACACCTTC. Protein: CASSQTDREGYTF.

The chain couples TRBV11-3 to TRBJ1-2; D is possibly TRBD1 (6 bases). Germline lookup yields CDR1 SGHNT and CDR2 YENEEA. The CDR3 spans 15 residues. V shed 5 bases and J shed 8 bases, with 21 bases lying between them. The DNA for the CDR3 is TGTGCCAGCAGCCCCCCGGCGGAGGTGAGGGGGGGCTACACCTTC. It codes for CASSPPAEVRGGYTF.

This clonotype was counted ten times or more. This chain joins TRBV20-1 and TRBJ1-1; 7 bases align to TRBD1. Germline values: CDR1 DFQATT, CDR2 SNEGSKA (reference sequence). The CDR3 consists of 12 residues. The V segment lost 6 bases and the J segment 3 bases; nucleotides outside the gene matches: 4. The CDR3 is CSACQGDTEAFF. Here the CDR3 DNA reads TGCAGTGCGTGTCAGGGGGACACTGAAGCTTTCTTT.

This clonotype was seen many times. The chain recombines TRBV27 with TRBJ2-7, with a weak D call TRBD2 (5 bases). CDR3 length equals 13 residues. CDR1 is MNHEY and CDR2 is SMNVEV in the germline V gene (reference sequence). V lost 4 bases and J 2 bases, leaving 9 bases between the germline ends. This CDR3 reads CASSSPSTYEQYF. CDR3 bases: TGTGCCAGCAGTTCCCCTAGCACCTACGAGCAGTACTTC.

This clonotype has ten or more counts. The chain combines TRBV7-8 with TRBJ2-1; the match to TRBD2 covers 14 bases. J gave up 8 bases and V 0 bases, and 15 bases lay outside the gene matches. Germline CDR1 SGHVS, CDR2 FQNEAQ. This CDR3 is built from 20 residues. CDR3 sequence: CASSLAGLAGVSLPQYEQFF. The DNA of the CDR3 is TGTGCCAGCAGCTTAGCGGGACTAGCGGGAGTTAGTCTCCCACAATATGAGCAGTTCTTC.

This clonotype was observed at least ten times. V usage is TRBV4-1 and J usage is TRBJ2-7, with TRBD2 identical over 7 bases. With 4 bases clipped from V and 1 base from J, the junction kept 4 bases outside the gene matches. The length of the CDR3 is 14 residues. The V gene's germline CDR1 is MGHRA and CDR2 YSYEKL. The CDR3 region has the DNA TGCGCCAGCAGCCTCCGGGGGGAGTCCTACGAGCAGTACTTC. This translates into CASSLRGESYEQYF.

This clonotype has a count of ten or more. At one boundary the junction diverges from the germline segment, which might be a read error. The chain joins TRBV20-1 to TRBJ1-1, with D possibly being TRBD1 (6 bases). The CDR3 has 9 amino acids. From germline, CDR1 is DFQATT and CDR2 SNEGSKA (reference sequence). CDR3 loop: CSASGQYLF. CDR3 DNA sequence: TGCAGTGCTAGCGGACAGTACCTGTTT.

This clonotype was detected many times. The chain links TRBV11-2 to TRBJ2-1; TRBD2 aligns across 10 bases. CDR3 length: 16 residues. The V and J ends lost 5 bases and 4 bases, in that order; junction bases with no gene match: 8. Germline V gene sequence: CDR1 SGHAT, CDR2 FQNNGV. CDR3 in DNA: TGTGCCAGCAGCACCCGAACTAGCGGGAAATACAATGAGCAGTTCTTC. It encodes CASSTRTSGKYNEQFF. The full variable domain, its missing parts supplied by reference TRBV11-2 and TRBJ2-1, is EAGVAQSPRYKIIEKRQSVAFWCNPISGHATLYWYQQILGQGPKLLIQFQNNGVVDDSQLPKDRFSAERLKGVDSTLKIQPAKLEDSAVYLCASSTRTSGKYNEQFFGPGTRLTVL.

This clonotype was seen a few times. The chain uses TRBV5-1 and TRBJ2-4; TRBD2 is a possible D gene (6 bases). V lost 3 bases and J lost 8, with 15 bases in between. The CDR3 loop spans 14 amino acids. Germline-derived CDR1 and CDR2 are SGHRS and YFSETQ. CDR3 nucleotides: TGCGCCAGCAGCTCGGACCCGGGGGTAGACATTCAGTACTTC. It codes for CASSSDPGVDIQYF. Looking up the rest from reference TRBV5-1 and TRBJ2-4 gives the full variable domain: KAGVTQTPRYLIKTRGQQVTLSCSPISGHRSVSWYQQTPGQGLQFLFEYFSETQRNKGNFPGRFSGRQFSNSRSEMNVSTLELGDSALYLCASSSDPGVDIQYFGAGTRLSVL.

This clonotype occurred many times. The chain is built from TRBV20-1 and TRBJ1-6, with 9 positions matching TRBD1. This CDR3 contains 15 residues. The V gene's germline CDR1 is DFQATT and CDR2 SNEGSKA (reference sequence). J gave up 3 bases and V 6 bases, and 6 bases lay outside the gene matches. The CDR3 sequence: CSARSTGGYNSPLHF. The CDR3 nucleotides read TGCAGTGCCCGCTCGACAGGGGGCTATAATTCACCCCTCCACTTT.

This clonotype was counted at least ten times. DNA for the CDR3: TGTGCCAGCAGTTCCCCGCCAACTAGCTATGGCTACACCTTC. Protein sequence: CASSSPPTSYGYTF. This chain joins TRBV12-3 or TRBV12-4 and TRBJ1-2; D is unresolved. The germline V and J ends were trimmed by 4 bases and 4 bases, with 13 bases remaining between them. CDR3 length: 14 residues.

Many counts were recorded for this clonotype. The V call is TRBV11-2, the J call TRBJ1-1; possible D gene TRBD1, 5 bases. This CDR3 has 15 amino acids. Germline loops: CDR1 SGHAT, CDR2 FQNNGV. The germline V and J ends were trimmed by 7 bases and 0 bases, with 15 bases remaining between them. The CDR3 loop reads CASIQVQGLNTEAFF. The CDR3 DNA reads TGTGCCAGCATCCAGGTGCAGGGTTTGAACACTGAAGCTTTCTTT.

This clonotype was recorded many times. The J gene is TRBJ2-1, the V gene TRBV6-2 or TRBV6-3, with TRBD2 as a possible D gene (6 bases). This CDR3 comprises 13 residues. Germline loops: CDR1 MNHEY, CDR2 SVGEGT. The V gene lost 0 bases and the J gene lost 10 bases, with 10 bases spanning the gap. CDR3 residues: CASSYSTGGEQFF. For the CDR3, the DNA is TGTGCCAGCAGTTACTCGACTGGGGGGGAGCAGTTCTTC.

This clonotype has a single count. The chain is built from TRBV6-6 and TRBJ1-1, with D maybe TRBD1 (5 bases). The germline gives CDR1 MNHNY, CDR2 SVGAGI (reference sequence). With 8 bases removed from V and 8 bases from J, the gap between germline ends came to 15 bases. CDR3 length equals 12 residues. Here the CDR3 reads CASGRDGLEAFF. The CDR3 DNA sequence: TGTGCCAGCGGCCGGGACGGACTAGAAGCTTTCTTT.